This TCR beta chain is from a study of T cell responses to AZD1222 COVID-19 vaccine. Overall study context: Some second doses came at about 4 weeks and others at about 12 weeks; these were pooled. Study-wide results and limits: Donors skewed white British and female; clonal diversity was possibly underestimated. Repertoire sampling was restricted to post-peak T cell response timepoints.

A word on this clone: As yet, its antigen is unknown.

Here immunoSEQ multiplex PCR was the method, and the copy in TCRdb shows in-frame clones only, minus some. The sample lists about 86,000 clones; around 73% were seen once. The germline CDR1 and CDR2 sequences are SNHLY and FYNNEI. The CDR3 has 17 residues. V dropped 1 base and J dropped 5; count of bases not matched to a gene: 11. The chain uses TRBV2 and TRBJ1-5; 7 bases map to TRBD1. Sample: peripheral blood, taken on day 0 of AZD1222 vaccination. The TCR originated in an adult in good health. The DNA of the CDR3 is TGTGCCAGCAGTGAAGACTTTAGGGGGACAGAGGATCAGCCCCAGCATTTT. Translating gives CASSEDFRGTEDQPQHF.